This T cell receptor (beta chain) was sequenced during a study of control samples from healthy donors and cancer patients. The data were produced by immunoSEQ multiplex PCR, yet TCRdb's version contains in-frame clones alone and is incomplete. The sample contains roughly 76,000 clones, over 90% of which appear only once. The receptor's source is a young woman in good health. The specimen was blood.

CDR3 nucleotide sequence: TGTGCCAGCATGGGGCGGGGGGGGGCTTTCTTT. Amino acids: CASMGRGGAFF. The J gene is TRBJ1-1, the V gene TRBV27; TRBD1 might be the D (5 bases). Germline CDR1 and CDR2: MNHEY and SMNVEV (reference sequence). Between the trimmed V and J ends, which lost 7 bases and 11 bases, there was a span of 14 bases. This CDR3 is 11 amino acids long.